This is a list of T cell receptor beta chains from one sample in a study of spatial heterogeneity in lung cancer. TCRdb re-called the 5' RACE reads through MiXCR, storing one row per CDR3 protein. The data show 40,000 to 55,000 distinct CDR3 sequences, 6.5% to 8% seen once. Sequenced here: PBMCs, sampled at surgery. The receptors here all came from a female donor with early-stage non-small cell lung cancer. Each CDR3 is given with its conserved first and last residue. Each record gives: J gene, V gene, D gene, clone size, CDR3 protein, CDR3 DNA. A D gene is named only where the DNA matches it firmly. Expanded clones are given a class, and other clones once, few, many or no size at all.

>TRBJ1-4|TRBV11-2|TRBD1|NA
CASSGLGGTGYEKLFF
TGTGCCAGCAGCGGCTTGGGCGGGACAGGGTATGAAAAACTGTTTTTT
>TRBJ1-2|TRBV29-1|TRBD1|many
CSVRQGNYGYTF
TGCAGCGTTAGACAGGGGAACTATGGCTACACCTTC
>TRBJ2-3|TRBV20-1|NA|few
CSARIQATDTQYF
TGCAGTGCTAGAATCCAGGCCACAGATACGCAGTATTTT
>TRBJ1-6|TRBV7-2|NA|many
CASSAGTAASPLHF
TGTGCCAGCAGCGCTGGGACGGCGGCTTCACCCCTCCACTTT
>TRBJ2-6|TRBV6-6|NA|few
CASSDARVSGANVLTF
TGTGCCAGCAGTGATGCTAGGGTCTCTGGGGCCAACGTCCTGACTTTC
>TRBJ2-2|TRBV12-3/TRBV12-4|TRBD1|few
CASGGQAALDGELFF
TGTGCCAGCGGTGGACAGGCTGCCTTAGACGGGGAGCTGTTTTTT
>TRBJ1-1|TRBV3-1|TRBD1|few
CASSRDRVTEAFF
TGTGCCAGCAGCCGGGACAGAGTCACTGAAGCTTTCTTT
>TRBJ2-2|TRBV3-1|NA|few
CASSQESGPRNTGELFF
TGTGCCAGCAGCCAAGAGTCGGGACCGCGAAACACCGGGGAGCTGTTTTTT
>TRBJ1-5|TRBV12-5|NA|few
CASGLDNQPQHF
TGTGCTAGTGGTTTGGACAATCAGCCCCAGCATTTT
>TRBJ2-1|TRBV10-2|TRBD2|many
CASELAGVNEQFF
TGCGCCAGCGAACTAGCGGGGGTAAATGAGCAGTTCTTC
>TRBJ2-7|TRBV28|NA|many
CASTHSYEQYF
TGTGCCAGCACCCACAGCTACGAGCAGTACTTC
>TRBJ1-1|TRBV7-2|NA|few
CASSLSGATEAFF
TGTGCCAGCAGCTTATCAGGGGCGACTGAAGCTTTCTTT
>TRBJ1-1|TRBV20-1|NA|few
CSARREGSAFF
TGCAGTGCTAGACGGGAGGGGTCAGCTTTCTTT
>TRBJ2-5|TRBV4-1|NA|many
CASSRPSSSQEPQYF
TGCGCCAGCAGCCGACCAAGCAGCTCCCAAGAGCCCCAGTACTTC
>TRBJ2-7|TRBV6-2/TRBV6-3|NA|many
CASSFTGRRSEQYF
TGTGCCAGCAGTTTTACAGGGAGGAGAAGCGAGCAGTACTTC
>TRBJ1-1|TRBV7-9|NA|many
CASSFSSLMNTEAFF
TGTGCCAGCAGCTTCTCGTCGTTAATGAACACTGAAGCTTTCTTT
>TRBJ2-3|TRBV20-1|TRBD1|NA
CSASQGANVDTQYF
TGCAGTGCTAGCCAGGGGGCTAACGTGGATACGCAGTATTTT
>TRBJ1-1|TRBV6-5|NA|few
CASSPTRIYEAFF
TGTGCCAGCAGTCCCACCAGAATATATGAAGCTTTCTTT
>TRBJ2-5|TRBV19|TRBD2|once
CASSIARTSGDVTQYF
TGTGCCAGTAGTATTGCGCGGACTAGCGGGGATGTGACCCAGTACTTC
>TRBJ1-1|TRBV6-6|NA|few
CASSYSEQEAFF
TGTGCCAGCAGTTACTCGGAACAAGAAGCTTTCTTT
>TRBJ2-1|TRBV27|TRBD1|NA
CASSPRQGADNEQFF
TGTGCCAGCAGTCCTAGACAGGGGGCGGACAATGAGCAGTTCTTC
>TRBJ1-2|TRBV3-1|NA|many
CASSQARQAPYGYTF
TGTGCCAGCAGCCAAGCCCGACAAGCGCCGTATGGCTACACCTTC
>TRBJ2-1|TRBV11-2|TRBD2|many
CASSLSGGAYNEQFF
TGTGCCAGCAGCTTAAGCGGGGGGGCGTACAATGAGCAGTTCTTC
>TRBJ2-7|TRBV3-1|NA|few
CASSQPFPAGAYEQYF
TGTGCCAGCAGCCAACCCTTTCCAGCAGGGGCCTACGAGCAGTACTTC
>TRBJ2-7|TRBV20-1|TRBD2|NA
CSLAGGGGEQYF
TGCAGTCTGGCGGGGGGCGGTGGCGAGCAGTACTTC
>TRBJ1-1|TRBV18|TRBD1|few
CASSLDRGEAFF
TGTGCCAGCTCACTGGACAGGGGTGAAGCTTTCTTT
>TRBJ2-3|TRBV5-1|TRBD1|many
CASSPPTGDTDTQYF
TGCGCCAGCAGCCCGCCGACAGGGGACACAGATACGCAGTATTTT
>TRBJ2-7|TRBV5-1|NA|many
CASSNAGSRGQYF
TGCGCCAGCAGCAACGCCGGGTCCCGCGGGCAGTACTTC
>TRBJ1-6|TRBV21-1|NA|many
CASSKESGGLGALHF
TGTGCCAGCAGCAAAGAATCAGGGGGCCTCGGGGCCCTCCACTTT
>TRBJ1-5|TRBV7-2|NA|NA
CASSLDASNQPQHF
TGTGCCAGCAGCTTAGACGCCAGCAATCAGCCCCAGCATTTT
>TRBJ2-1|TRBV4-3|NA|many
CASSRVGGGSEWNEQFF
TGCGCCAGCAGCCGCGTGGGGGGCGGCTCGGAGTGGAATGAGCAGTTCTTC
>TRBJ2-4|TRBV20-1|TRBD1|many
CSAPPRQGASNIQYF
TGCAGTGCTCCCCCGCGACAGGGGGCTTCAAACATTCAGTACTTC
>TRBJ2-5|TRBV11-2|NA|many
CASSLSLRVGGRPETQYF
TGTGCCAGCAGCTTATCTCTCCGAGTGGGGGGGCGCCCAGAGACCCAGTACTTC
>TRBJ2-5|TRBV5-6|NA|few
CASSTRETQYF
TGTGCCAGCAGCACGAGGGAGACCCAGTACTTC
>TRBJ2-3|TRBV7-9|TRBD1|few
CASSQSTGSTDTQYF
TGTGCCAGCAGCCAATCGACAGGGAGCACAGATACGCAGTATTTT
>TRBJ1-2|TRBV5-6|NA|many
CASSRELGYTF
TGTGCCAGCAGCCGAGAATTAGGCTACACCTTC
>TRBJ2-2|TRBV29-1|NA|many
CSVTAGGLDTGELFF
TGCAGCGTCACGGCTGGGGGGCTAGACACCGGGGAGCTGTTTTTT
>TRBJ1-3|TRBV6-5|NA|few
CASRPSTGRISGNTIYF
TGTGCCAGCAGACCTTCGACAGGCCGAATCTCTGGAAACACCATATATTTT
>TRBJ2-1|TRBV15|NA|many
CATSRDQRSSSVYNEQFF
TGTGCCACCAGCAGAGATCAAAGGTCGTCTAGTGTGTACAATGAGCAGTTCTTC
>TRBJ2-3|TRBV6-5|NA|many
CASSSRGLGGRTDTQYF
TGTGCCAGCAGTTCCAGGGGTTTGGGCGGCCGCACAGATACGCAGTATTTT
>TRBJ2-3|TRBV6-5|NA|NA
CASSSPYPKNTQYF
TGTGCCAGCAGTTCCCCCTATCCTAAGAATACGCAGTATTTT
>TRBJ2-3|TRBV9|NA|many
CASSAYDTDTQYF
TGTGCCAGCAGCGCATACGACACAGATACGCAGTATTTT
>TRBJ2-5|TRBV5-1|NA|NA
CASSLAGQQETQYF
TGCGCCAGCAGCTTGGCCGGACAACAAGAGACCCAGTACTTC
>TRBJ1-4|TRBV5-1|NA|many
CASRPTWTDYEKLFF
TGCGCCAGCAGACCGACTTGGACAGACTACGAAAAACTGTTTTTT
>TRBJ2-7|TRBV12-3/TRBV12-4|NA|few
CASSSWAVDEQYF
TGTGCCAGCAGTTCCTGGGCTGTGGACGAGCAGTACTTC
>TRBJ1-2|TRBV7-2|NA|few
CASSFGTANYGYTF
TGTGCCAGCAGTTTCGGGACGGCTAACTATGGCTACACCTTC
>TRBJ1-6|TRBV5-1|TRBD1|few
CASSLGPGTGLSSYNSPLHF
TGCGCCAGCAGCTTGGGGCCGGGGACAGGGCTGAGCTCCTATAATTCACCCCTCCACTTT
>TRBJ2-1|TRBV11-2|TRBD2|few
CASSPTIPGLAGAWSSYNEQFF
TGTGCCAGCAGCCCAACAATACCGGGACTAGCGGGGGCGTGGAGCTCCTACAATGAGCAGTTCTTC